These T cell receptor beta chains were read from a single sample in a study of blood T cells in healthy people across ages. TCRdb itself ran the 5' RACE reads through MiXCR, one entry per CDR3 protein. The table has 700,000 to 800,000 distinct CDR3 sequences, 40% to 45% seen once. The sequencing input was blood. The receptors derive from a woman aged 55 to 70 in good health. Both conserved end residues are part of each CDR3. The order of the fields is D gene, clone size, V gene, J gene, CDR3 protein, CDR3 DNA. A D gene is named only where the DNA matches it firmly. The size entry is marked missing in some rows and otherwise reads once, few, many or a size class.

d_gene: .; abundance: .; v_gene: TRBV3-1; j_gene: TRBJ2-7; CDR3aa: CASSQGASNEQYF; CDR3nt: TGTGCCAGCAGCCAAGGGGCTAGCAACGAGCAGTACTTC
d_gene: TRBD1; abundance: few; v_gene: TRBV5-1; j_gene: TRBJ1-1; CDR3aa: CASSPTTGGVAEAFF; CDR3nt: TGCGCCAGCAGCCCTACGACAGGGGGCGTCGCTGAAGCTTTCTTT
d_gene: .; abundance: .; v_gene: TRBV29-1; j_gene: TRBJ1-4; CDR3aa: CSGKQGGTNEKLFF; CDR3nt: TGCAGCGGCAAGCAGGGAGGGACTAATGAAAAACTGTTTTTT
d_gene: .; abundance: many; v_gene: TRBV4-2; j_gene: TRBJ2-7; CDR3aa: CASSQERTDHEQYF; CDR3nt: TGTGCCAGCAGCCAAGAGAGGACAGACCACGAGCAGTACTTC
d_gene: TRBD1; abundance: many; v_gene: TRBV3-1; j_gene: TRBJ2-7; CDR3aa: CASSQETGGLEQYF; CDR3nt: TGTGCCAGCAGCCAAGAGACAGGGGGCCTCGAGCAGTACTTC
d_gene: TRBD1; abundance: .; v_gene: TRBV12-3/TRBV12-4; j_gene: TRBJ2-2; CDR3aa: CASSTAGGTGELFF; CDR3nt: TGTGCCAGCAGTACCGCAGGGGGCACCGGGGAGCTGTTTTTT
d_gene: .; abundance: .; v_gene: TRBV20-1; j_gene: TRBJ2-5; CDR3aa: CSARVYNEQYF; CDR3nt: TGCAGTGCCAGAGTGTACAATGAGCAGTACTTC
d_gene: TRBD2; abundance: .; v_gene: TRBV29-1; j_gene: TRBJ2-5; CDR3aa: CSVGLAGGSETQYF; CDR3nt: TGCAGCGTTGGACTAGCGGGAGGGTCAGAGACCCAGTACTTC
d_gene: .; abundance: .; v_gene: TRBV10-3; j_gene: TRBJ1-2; CDR3aa: CAISDLHENYGYTF; CDR3nt: TGTGCCATCAGTGACCTACACGAGAACTATGGCTACACCTTC
d_gene: .; abundance: .; v_gene: TRBV7-3; j_gene: TRBJ2-1; CDR3aa: CASSVGWENEQFF; CDR3nt: TGTGCCAGCAGCGTAGGGTGGGAGAATGAGCAGTTCTTC
d_gene: .; abundance: .; v_gene: TRBV5-1; j_gene: TRBJ2-5; CDR3aa: CASSLAKLGSFETQYF; CDR3nt: TGCGCCAGCAGCTTGGCCAAACTAGGGAGCTTTGAGACCCAGTACTTC
d_gene: .; abundance: .; v_gene: TRBV9; j_gene: TRBJ2-1; CDR3aa: CASSVGADQNEQFF; CDR3nt: TGTGCCAGCAGCGTAGGCGCAGATCAGAATGAGCAGTTCTTC
d_gene: TRBD2; abundance: few; v_gene: TRBV30; j_gene: TRBJ2-3; CDR3aa: CAWSLGLAGTTDTQYF; CDR3nt: TGTGCCTGGAGTCTCGGACTAGCGGGGACCACAGATACGCAGTATTTT
d_gene: .; abundance: many; v_gene: TRBV20-1; j_gene: TRBJ2-7; CDR3aa: CSAGRDKGRGSYEQYF; CDR3nt: TGCAGTGCTGGGAGGGACAAGGGTCGGGGGTCCTACGAGCAGTACTTC
d_gene: .; abundance: many; v_gene: TRBV5-1; j_gene: TRBJ1-2; CDR3aa: CASTSEAYTNGYTF; CDR3nt: TGCGCCAGCACATCTGAAGCTTACACTAATGGCTACACCTTC
d_gene: TRBD2; abundance: .; v_gene: TRBV19; j_gene: TRBJ2-1; CDR3aa: CASSIDQRESNEQFF; CDR3nt: TGTGCCAGTAGTATAGATCAGCGGGAGAGCAATGAGCAGTTCTTC
d_gene: TRBD2; abundance: .; v_gene: TRBV2; j_gene: TRBJ2-1; CDR3aa: CASSFLAGGRGEQFF; CDR3nt: TGTGCCAGCAGTTTTCTAGCGGGAGGCCGGGGGGAGCAGTTCTTC
d_gene: TRBD2; abundance: few; v_gene: TRBV28; j_gene: TRBJ2-7; CDR3aa: CASRPSGASYEQYF; CDR3nt: TGTGCCAGCAGACCTAGCGGGGCTTCCTACGAGCAGTACTTC
d_gene: .; abundance: once; v_gene: TRBV11-2; j_gene: TRBJ2-1; CDR3aa: CANSLTNEQFF; CDR3nt: TGTGCCAACAGCTTAACGAATGAGCAGTTCTTC
d_gene: .; abundance: few; v_gene: TRBV12-5; j_gene: TRBJ2-7; CDR3aa: CASTAGFKNDYEQYF; CDR3nt: TGTGCTAGCACAGCAGGGTTCAAAAACGACTACGAGCAGTACTTC